One sample yielded the 10 T cell receptor beta chains listed below, sequenced in a study of shared clonotypes between healthy human individuals. Naive CD8 cells lacked CD45RO and underwent positive selection for CCR7, leaving out terminally differentiated effector memory CD45RA+ cells. Assay: immunoSEQ multiplex PCR; the TCRdb copy retains only in-frame clones and omits some. The sample lists millions of clones, more than 85% occurring once. The specimen was naive CD8+ T cells from PBMCs. The source of these receptors is a man younger than 30 in good health. Some clones in this sample may be carry-over from other donors' samples.

In the case of this clone: Different DNA sequences within this sample yield the same CDR3. The J gene is TRBJ1-1, the V gene TRBV28; D is uncertain. The CDR3 covers 13 residues. With 2 bases removed from V and 4 bases from J, the gap between germline ends came to 8 bases. The V gene's germline CDR1 is MDHEN and CDR2 SYDVKM. Here the CDR3 DNA reads TGTGCCAGCAGTTTAAGTCAGTCCACTGAAGCTTTCTTT. Translation: CASSLSQSTEAFF.

This chain connects TRBV27 to TRBJ2-2, with D hard to call. There are 17 residues in the CDR3. CDR1 and CDR2 from the germline V gene are MNHEY and SMNVEV (reference sequence). Trimming took off 0 bases at V and 5 bases at J, with 16 bases between the two ends. In DNA form, the CDR3 reads TGTGCCAGCAGTTTATCGGTAGCAGTAGTTAGGACCGGGGAGCTGTTTTTT. It is translated as CASSLSVAVVRTGELFF.

For this clone: Other DNA sequences from this sample encode an identical CDR3 as well. CDR3 nucleotide sequence: TGTGCCAGCAGCGGAGCGGGAGGGAACAATGAGCAGTTCTTC. Protein sequence: CASSGAGGNNEQFF. This chain uses TRBV9 with TRBJ2-1, with TRBD2 matching 10 bases. The CDR3 spans 14 residues. Germline V lookup: CDR1 SGDLS, CDR2 YYNGEE. Germline trimming cut 3 bases from V and 5 bases from J; bases unmatched to any gene: 2.

The chain uses TRBV5-1 and TRBJ2-2, with TRBD2 matching over 11 bases. The CDR3 covers 17 residues. V lost 4 bases to trimming and J lost 1 base; unmatched junction nucleotides: 6. Germline CDR1 reads SGHRS; CDR2 reads YFSETQ. CDR3 DNA sequence: TGCGCCAGCAGCGAGAGACTAGCGGGAATGAACACCGGGGAGCTGTTTTTT. This translates into CASSERLAGMNTGELFF.

The V gene is TRBV21-1, the J gene TRBJ1-5; the D call in the table, TRBD1, was not verified against the DNA. TRBV21-1 counts as a pseudogene. The CDR3 is 17 residues long. The CDR3 sequence is CASGGDRGPYSNQPQHF. The CDR3 nucleotides read TGTGCCAGCGGAGGGGACAGGGGACCCTATAGCAATCAGCCCCAGCATTTT.

J is TRBJ2-7 and V is TRBV7-9, with D tentatively TRBD1 (5 bases). The CDR3 spans 12 residues. Trimming stripped 5 bases from V and 2 bases from J, with 7 bases between. Germline V gives CDR1 SEHNR, CDR2 FQNEAQ (reference sequence). The CDR3 reads CASSGATYEQYF. Written as DNA, the CDR3 is TGTGCCAGCAGCGGGGCCACCTACGAGCAGTACTTC.

The chain links TRBV6-5 to TRBJ2-1, with D maybe TRBD1 (5 bases). This CDR3 comprises 14 residues. Per the germline V gene, CDR1 is MNHEY and CDR2 is SVGAGI. The V end was cut by 10 bases, the J end by 4 bases, with 17 bases between. This CDR3 is CATSTGQGYNEQFF. CDR3 in DNA: TGTGCCACTTCAACCGGGCAGGGATACAATGAGCAGTTCTTC.

This chain joins TRBV28 and TRBJ1-4; no reliable D call. The germline V gene encodes CDR1 MDHEN and CDR2 SYDVKM. This CDR3 has 12 amino acids. Trimming pared 10 bases from V and 5 bases from J, leaving 11 bases between. The CDR3 bases are TGTGCCACAGGCAGACAAAATGAAAAACTGTTTTTT. Its translation is CATGRQNEKLFF.

The V and J genes are TRBV9 and TRBJ2-3; unclear D gene. CDR3 size: 15 residues. Trimming left V 0 bases short and J 2 bases short, with 10 bases between. Per the germline V gene, CDR1 is SGDLS and CDR2 is YYNGEE. CDR3 region: CASSVDGRTTDTQYF. CDR3 bases: TGTGCCAGCAGCGTAGATGGCAGGACCACAGATACGCAGTATTTT.

The chain combines TRBV28 with TRBJ2-7; D might be TRBD2 (6 bases). Trimming shortened V by 1 base and J by 6 bases, and 13 bases separated the two germline ends. The V gene's germline CDR1 is MDHEN and CDR2 SYDVKM. The CDR3 runs to 14 residues. The CDR3 loop is CASSLFGIGGEQYF. CDR3 nucleotide sequence: TGTGCCAGCAGTTTATTTGGGATCGGGGGCGAGCAGTACTTC.